One T cell receptor beta chain is described in this entry. Its antigen is unidentified. This entry comes from a study of OX40 agonist ivuxolimab in advanced cancers. About the study: At 82.7% male, the cohort had a mean age of roughly 60 years, ranging from roughly 23 to 80.

Study-wide points: Part of the nonresponder group also had normalized T-cell clonal expansion that was low. Partial responders at 0.1-3.0 mg/kg showed near-lowest clonal expansion. Circulating CD4+ and CD8+ T cells showed clonal expansion by week 6 at 0.1 to 3.0 mg/kg.

The repertoire was sequenced with immunoSEQ multiplex PCR; TCRdb's copy has only in-frame clones and lacks some. The sample yields roughly 25,000 clones, over 85% seen once. The sequencing used CD4+ or CD8+ T cells sorted from blood, collected in a trial of the OX40 agonist ivuxolimab. This clonotype originated in an adult with an advanced solid tumor such as melanoma, head and neck, liver or kidney cancer.

The chain's CDR3 is CASSYDSRGLNNEQFF. The CDR3, as DNA: TGTGCCAGCAGTTACGATAGCAGGGGATTGAACAATGAGCAGTTCTTC. This chain joins TRBV6-5 and TRBJ2-1; possibly TRBD1 for D (6 bases). Trimming left V 2 bases short and J 5 bases short, with 16 bases between. The CDR3 loop spans 16 amino acids. Germline CDR1 is MNHEY and CDR2 is SVGAGI.